This T cell receptor beta chain was profiled in a study of regulatory T cells in long-lasting Graves disease. General study points: TCR diversity was lower in persistent than newly diagnosed Graves' disease. Whereas more than 950 public clonotypes were shared by new patients, persistent patients shared more, at under 3,000.

Time point here: persistent/refractory GD, antithyroid drugs over 5 years with positive TRAb. With RNA extracted from PBMCs as input, the TCR library was made. Tubes containing EDTA received approximately 8.7 milliliters of drawn peripheral blood. In this sample, this clonotype turned up many times. Its target is not known. Arm-PCR with iRepertoire HTBI primers amplified the CDR3 regions for these TCR beta libraries. TCRdb itself ran the multiplex PCR reads through MiXCR, one entry per CDR3 protein. The sample has approximately 470,000 distinct CDR3 sequences, roughly 20% seen once. The CDR3 sequence is 20 residues long. Germline lookup yields CDR1 MNHEY and CDR2 SVGEGT. Losses at the gene ends were 2 bases for V and 4 bases for J; bases not matched to a gene: 20.

The specimen was peripheral blood mononuclear cells (PBMCs), collected when the disease was refractory, from a patient treated with antithyroid drugs. The J gene is TRBJ1-5, the V gene TRBV6-2 or TRBV6-3; 7 nucleotides align to TRBD1. This receptor was taken from a female donor with Graves disease. The CDR3 protein is CASSYGFPLRGGQQNQPQHF. CDR3 nucleotides: TGTGCCAGCAGTTACGGTTTCCCGCTTAGAGGGGGACAGCAGAATCAGCCCCAGCATTTT.